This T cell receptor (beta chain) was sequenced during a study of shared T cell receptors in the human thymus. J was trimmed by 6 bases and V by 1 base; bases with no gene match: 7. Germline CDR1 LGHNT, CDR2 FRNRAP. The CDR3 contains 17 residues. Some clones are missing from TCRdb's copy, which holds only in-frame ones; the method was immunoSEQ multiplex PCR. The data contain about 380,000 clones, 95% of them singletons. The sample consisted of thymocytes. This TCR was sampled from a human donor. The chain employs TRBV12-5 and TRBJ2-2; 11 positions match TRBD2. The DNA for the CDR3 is TGTGCTAGTGGTTTGGGCCTTAGCGGGAGGGTCCCCGGGGAGCTGTTTTTT. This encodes CASGLGLSGRVPGELFF. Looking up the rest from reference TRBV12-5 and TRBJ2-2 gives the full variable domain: DARVTQTPRHKVTEMGQEVTMRCQPILGHNTVFWYRQTMMQGLELLAYFRNRAPLDDSGMPKDRFSAEMPDATLATLKIQPSEPRDSAVYFCASGLGLSGRVPGELFFGEGSRLTVL.